This T cell receptor beta chain was profiled in a study of beta chain features in type 1 diabetes listed by TCRdb under 2018. Study-wide context: Patients and healthy donors did not differ in mean age, gender distribution, total cell number or subset yield. A total of some 110 million sorted cells were examined across all samples, and the number of cells per subset was strongly correlated with RNA yield. The study compared the TCRB repertoires of sorted circulating CD4+ T cell subsets in recently diagnosed type 1 diabetes patients with those in matched healthy donors. Regulatory and stem cell-like memory subsets were isolated from only 8 patients and roughly eight healthy donors, whereas naive and central memory subsets came from all 30 or so donors.

The High Capacity cDNA Reverse Transcription Kit was used to reverse transcribe all of the isolated RNA, meaning that expressed TCRB transcripts were what got sequenced. Deep immunoSEQ sequencing was applied to naive, central memory and regulatory T cell samples, giving an average of around 4 million total reads per sample. Sorted cells were lysed in RLT buffer, and RNA was extracted using DNase-treated RNeasy Micro or Mini kits according to cell number. To prevent cross-contamination, every cell subset was processed on its own, while patient and healthy donor samples were processed together. The immunoSEQ multiplex PCR was used to amplify TCRB sequences from cDNA, generating 87-bp fragments that spanned the CDR3 region. Sequencing of the amplicons was performed on the Illumina HiSeq platform. Per the authors' processing: PCR bias was corrected computationally using synthetic template baselines, and reads within Hamming distance 2 were collapsed, with unmergeable singletons discarded. By aligning reads against IMGT, V, D and J genes, CDR3 length, and insertions or deletions at six rearrangement sites were assigned. Clonotype counts were normalized to sorted cell number within each subset before computing true diversity and Gini coefficients with the tcR R package. The overlap coefficient, calculated on TCRB nucleotide sequences, was used to measure repertoire sharing. Out-of-frame TCRB sequences from naive cells were analyzed to stand in for the pre-selection repertoire. TCRdb obtained this table from immuneACCESS and retained in-frame rearrangements with V and J assigned. These tables miss some clones; where compared with another copy, unresolved V genes account for less than half of the shortfall, and the remainder is unexplained. Clone size and the V and J calls come from that table; the DNA yielded D and trimming. This sample gives roughly 230,000 clones in total; roughly 9.6% of them show up just once. 0.03% to 0.035% of the sample comes from the top ten.

Concerning this clone: No cognate antigen has been identified for it. Base qualities are not recorded, but no much larger clone differs from it by a single base.

Each donor gave one peripheral blood draw, about 110 mL on average, collected into heparinised tubes. Naive, central memory, regulatory and stem cell-like memory CD4+ T cells were sorted on a BD FACSAria II using a panel including CD45RO, CCR7, CD25, CD127, CD95 and CD27. All sorted populations exceeded 95% purity. PBMCs were separated immediately by Lymphoprep density gradient centrifugation and were stained directly, without being cultured. So that batch effects would be minimized, each experiment stained and sorted samples in pairs, pairing one healthy donor with one patient. General study outcomes and caveats: Naive, central memory and regulatory TCRB repertoires appeared to be more alike among patients than among healthy donors. Because small numbers of individuals were included in the HLA sub-analyses, any influence of HLA type on TCRB rearrangement was left unresolved. Fewer insertions and more nucleotide deletions at VDJ recombination sites were observed in patients with type 1 diabetes, implying thymic rearrangement abnormalities. PCR might favor shorter templates, but patient and control samples were amplified and corrected together, so any skew would affect both groups equally. Type 1 diabetes patients showed a moderate but significant shortening of TCRB CDR3 length in all four CD4+ subsets. Because cDNA was sequenced instead of genomic DNA, highly expressing activated cells could be over-represented, though the groups showed no difference in activation or CD3 levels.

The material sequenced was naive CD4+ T cells from blood. The cell subset or site label here, explained by the study, means: true naive CD4+ T cells. The receptor was isolated from a woman younger than 30 in good health.

The nucleotide sequence is TGTGCCAGCAGCTTCTTCGGGAGGACTCTGAATGAGCAGTTCTTC. Translated, this gives CASSFFGRTLNEQFF. The rearrangement combines TRBV11-2 with TRBJ2-1; 7 bases in between match TRBD2. CDR1 and CDR2 were assigned from the germline V gene as SGHAT and FQNNGV. Taken from cysteine to phenylalanine, the CDR3 has 15 residues. The CDR3 DNA has 45 bases and is translated from base 1. Relative to germline, V is missing 3 bases and J is missing 7 bases, with 9 bases of the junction outside any gene match.